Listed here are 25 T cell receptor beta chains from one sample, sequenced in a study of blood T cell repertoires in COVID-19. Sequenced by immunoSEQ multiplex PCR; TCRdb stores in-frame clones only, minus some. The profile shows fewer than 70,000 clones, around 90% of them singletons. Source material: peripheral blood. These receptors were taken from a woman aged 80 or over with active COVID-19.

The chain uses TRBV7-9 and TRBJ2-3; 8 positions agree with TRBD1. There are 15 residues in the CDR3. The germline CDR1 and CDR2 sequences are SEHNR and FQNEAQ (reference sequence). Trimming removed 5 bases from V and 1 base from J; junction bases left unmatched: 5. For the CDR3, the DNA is TGTGCCAGCAGCCCTACAGGGGGTGGCACAGATACGCAGTATTTT. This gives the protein CASSPTGGGTDTQYF.

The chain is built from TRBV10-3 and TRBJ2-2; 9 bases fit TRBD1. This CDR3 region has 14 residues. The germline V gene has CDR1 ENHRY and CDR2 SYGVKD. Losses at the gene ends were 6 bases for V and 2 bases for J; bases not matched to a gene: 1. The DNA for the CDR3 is TGTGCCATCAGGGACAGGGGTAACACCGGGGAGCTGTTTTTT. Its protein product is CAIRDRGNTGELFF.

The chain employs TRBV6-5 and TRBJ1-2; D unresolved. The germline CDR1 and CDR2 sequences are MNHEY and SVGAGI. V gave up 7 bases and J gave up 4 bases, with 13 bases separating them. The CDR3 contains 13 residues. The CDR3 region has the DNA TGTGCCAGCAAGGTCGCTGCGGGCTATGGCTACACCTTC. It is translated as CASKVAAGYGYTF.

CDR3 residues: CASSGLAGGDTQYF. The CDR3 coding sequence is TGTGCCAGCAGCGGACTAGCGGGAGGAGATACGCAGTATTTT. The rearrangement uses TRBV9 and TRBJ2-3, with TRBD2 matching 13 bases. CDR3 length: 14 residues. Trimming took 3 bases from V and 5 from J; bases not matched to a gene: 0. Germline V CDR1 and CDR2: SGDLS, YYNGEE.

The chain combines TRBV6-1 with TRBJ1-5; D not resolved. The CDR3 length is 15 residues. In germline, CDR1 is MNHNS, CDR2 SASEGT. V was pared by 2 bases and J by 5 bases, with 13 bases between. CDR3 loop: CASSELSGSHQPQHF. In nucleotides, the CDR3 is TGTGCCAGCAGTGAACTATCGGGTTCCCATCAGCCCCAGCATTTT.

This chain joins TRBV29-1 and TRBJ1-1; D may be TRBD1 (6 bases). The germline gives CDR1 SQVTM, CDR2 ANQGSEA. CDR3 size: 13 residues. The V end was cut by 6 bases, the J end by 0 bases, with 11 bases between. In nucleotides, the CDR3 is TGCAGCGTCGGAACAGGGATGAACACTGAAGCTTTCTTT. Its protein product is CSVGTGMNTEAFF. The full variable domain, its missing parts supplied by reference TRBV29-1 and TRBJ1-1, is SAVISQKPSRDICQRGTSLTIQCQVDSQVTMMFWYRQQPGQSLTLIATANQGSEATYESGFVIDKFPISRPNLTFSTLTVSNMSPEDSSIYLCSVGTGMNTEAFFGQGTRLTVV.

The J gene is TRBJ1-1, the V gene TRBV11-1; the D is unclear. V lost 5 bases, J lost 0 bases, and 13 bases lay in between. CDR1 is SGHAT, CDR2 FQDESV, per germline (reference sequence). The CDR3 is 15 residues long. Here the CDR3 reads CASSPRGRMNTEAFF. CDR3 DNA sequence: TGTGCCAGCAGCCCCCGCGGTCGGATGAACACTGAAGCTTTCTTT.

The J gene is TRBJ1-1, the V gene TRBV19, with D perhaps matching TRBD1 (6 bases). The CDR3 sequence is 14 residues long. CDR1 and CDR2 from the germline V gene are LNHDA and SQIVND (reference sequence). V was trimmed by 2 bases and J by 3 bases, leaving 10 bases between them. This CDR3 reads CASSIYGTYTEAFF. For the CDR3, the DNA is TGTGCCAGTAGTATATATGGGACATACACTGAAGCTTTCTTT. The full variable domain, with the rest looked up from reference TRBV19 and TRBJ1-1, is DGGITQSPKYLFRKEGQNVTLSCEQNLNHDAMYWYRQDPGQGLRLIYYSQIVNDFQKGDIAEGYSVSREKKESFPLTVTSAQKNPTAFYLCASSIYGTYTEAFFGQGTRLTVV.

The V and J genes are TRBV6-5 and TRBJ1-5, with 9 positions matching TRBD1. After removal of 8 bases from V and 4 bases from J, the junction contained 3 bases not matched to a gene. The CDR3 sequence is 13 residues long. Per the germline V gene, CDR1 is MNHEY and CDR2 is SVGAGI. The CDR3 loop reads CASSTGGNQPQHF. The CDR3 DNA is TGTGCCAGCTCGACAGGGGGAAATCAGCCCCAGCATTTT.

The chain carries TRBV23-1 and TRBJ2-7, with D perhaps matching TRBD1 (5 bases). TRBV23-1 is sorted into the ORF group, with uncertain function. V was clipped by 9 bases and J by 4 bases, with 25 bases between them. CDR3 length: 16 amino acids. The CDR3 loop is CARWVFGHKIRYEQYV. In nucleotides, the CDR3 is TGCGCCAGATGGGTTTTCGGACACAAGATAAGGTACGAGCAGTACGTC.

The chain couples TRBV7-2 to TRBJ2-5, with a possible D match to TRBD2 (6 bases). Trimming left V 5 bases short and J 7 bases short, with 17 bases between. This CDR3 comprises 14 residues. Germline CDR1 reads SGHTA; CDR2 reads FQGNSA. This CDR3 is CASSPGTPGGTQYF. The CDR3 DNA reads TGTGCCAGCAGCCCCGGGACGCCCGGGGGGACCCAGTACTTC.

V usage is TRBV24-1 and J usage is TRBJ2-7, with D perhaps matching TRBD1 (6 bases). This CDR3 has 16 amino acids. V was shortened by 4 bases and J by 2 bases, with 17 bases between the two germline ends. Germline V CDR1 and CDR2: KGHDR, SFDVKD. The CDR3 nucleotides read TGTGCCACCAGTGACTCCAACCCGGGACACCCCTACGAGCAGTACTTC. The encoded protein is CATSDSNPGHPYEQYF.

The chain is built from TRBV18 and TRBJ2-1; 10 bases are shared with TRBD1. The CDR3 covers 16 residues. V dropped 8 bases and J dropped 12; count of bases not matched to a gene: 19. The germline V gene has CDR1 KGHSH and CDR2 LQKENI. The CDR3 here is CASRPGTGAASLWQFF. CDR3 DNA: TGTGCCAGCCGTCCCGGGACAGGGGCCGCCTCTCTTTGGCAGTTCTTC.

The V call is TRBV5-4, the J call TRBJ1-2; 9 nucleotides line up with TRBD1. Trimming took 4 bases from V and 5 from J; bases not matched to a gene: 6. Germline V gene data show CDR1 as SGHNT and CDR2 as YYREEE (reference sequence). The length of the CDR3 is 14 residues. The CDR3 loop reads CASSARDRVYGYTF. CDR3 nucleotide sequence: TGTGCCAGCAGCGCGCGGGACAGGGTTTATGGCTACACCTTC. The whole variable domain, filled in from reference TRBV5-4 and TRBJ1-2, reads ETGVTQSPTHLIKTRGQQVTLRCSSQSGHNTVSWYQQALGQGPQFIFQYYREEENGRGNFPPRFSGLQFPNYSSELNVNALELDDSALYLCASSARDRVYGYTFGSGTRLTVV.

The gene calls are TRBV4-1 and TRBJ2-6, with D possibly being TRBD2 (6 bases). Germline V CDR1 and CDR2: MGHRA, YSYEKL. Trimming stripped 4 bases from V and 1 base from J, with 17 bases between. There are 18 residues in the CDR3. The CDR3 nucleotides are TGCGCCAGCAGCCTCCGCGGGATTCCCCGGTCTGGGGCCAACGTCCTGACTTTC. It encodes CASSLRGIPRSGANVLTF.

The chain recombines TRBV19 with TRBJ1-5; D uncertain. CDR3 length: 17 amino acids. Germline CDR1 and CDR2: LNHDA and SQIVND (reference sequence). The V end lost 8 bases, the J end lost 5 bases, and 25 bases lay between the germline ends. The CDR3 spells CASCRAGVQVGDQPQHF. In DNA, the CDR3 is TGTGCCAGTTGTAGGGCCGGGGTACAAGTGGGTGATCAGCCCCAGCATTTT.

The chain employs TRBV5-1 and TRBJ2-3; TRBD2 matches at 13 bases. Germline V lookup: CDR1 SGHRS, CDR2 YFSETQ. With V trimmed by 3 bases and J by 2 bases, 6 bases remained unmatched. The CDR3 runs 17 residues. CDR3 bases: TGCGCCAGCAGCTCCGCGGGACTAGCGGGAATCACAGATACGCAGTATTTT. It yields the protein CASSSAGLAGITDTQYF. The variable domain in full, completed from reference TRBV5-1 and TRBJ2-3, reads KAGVTQTPRYLIKTRGQQVTLSCSPISGHRSVSWYQQTPGQGLQFLFEYFSETQRNKGNFPGRFSGRQFSNSRSEMNVSTLELGDSALYLCASSSAGLAGITDTQYFGPGTRLTVL.

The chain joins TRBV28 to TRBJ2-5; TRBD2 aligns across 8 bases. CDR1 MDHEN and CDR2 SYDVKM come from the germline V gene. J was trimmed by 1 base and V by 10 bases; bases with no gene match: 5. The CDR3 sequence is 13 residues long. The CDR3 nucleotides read TGTGCCACCATTACTAGCGGCCAAGAGACCCAGTACTTC. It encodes CATITSGQETQYF.

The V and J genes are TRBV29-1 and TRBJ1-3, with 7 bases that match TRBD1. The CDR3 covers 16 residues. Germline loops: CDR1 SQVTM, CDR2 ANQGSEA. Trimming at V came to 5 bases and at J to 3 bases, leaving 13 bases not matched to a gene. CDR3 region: CSVTGQWDIFGNTIYF. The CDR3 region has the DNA TGCAGCGTTACGGGACAGTGGGATATCTTTGGAAACACCATATATTTT.

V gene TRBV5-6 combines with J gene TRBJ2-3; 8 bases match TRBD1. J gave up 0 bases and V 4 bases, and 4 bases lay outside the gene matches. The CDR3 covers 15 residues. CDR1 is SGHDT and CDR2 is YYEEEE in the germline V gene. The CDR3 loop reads CASSPRTGSTDTQYF. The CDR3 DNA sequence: TGTGCCAGCAGCCCAAGGACAGGGAGCACAGATACGCAGTATTTT.

The CDR3 DNA reads TGTGCCAGCAGTTTAGGGACGAACAGGGCGGGTGGCTACACCTTC. It encodes CASSLGTNRAGGYTF. The gene calls are TRBV28 and TRBJ1-2; maybe TRBD1 (6 bases). The CDR3 loop spans 15 amino acids. Trimming cost V 2 bases and J 7 bases, with 17 bases left between them. The germline gives CDR1 MDHEN, CDR2 SYDVKM.

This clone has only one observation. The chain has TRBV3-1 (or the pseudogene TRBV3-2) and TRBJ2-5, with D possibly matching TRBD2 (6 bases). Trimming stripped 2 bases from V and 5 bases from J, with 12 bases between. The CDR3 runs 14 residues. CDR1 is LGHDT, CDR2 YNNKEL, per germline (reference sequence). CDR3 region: CASSQWTAGETQYF. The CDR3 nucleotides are TGTGCCAGCAGCCAATGGACGGCGGGGGAGACCCAGTACTTC.

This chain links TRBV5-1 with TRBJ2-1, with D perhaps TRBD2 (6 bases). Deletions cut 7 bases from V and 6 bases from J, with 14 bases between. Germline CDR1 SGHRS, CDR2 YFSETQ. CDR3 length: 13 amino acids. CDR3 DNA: TGCGCCAGCCGGGCGGGGATCGGCAATGAGCAGTTCTTC. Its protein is CASRAGIGNEQFF.

CDR3 loop: CASRQGDYGYTF. The DNA of the CDR3 is TGTGCCAGCAGGCAGGGTGACTATGGCTACACCTTC. V and J are TRBV12-3 or TRBV12-4 and TRBJ1-2, with D possibly TRBD1 on 5 matching bases. The CDR3 runs 12 residues. V dropped 6 bases and J dropped 3 bases, with 8 bases sitting between them.

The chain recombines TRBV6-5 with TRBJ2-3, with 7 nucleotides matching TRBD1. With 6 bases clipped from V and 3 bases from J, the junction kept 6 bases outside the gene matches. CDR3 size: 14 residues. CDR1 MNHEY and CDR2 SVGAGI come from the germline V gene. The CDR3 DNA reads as TGTGCCAGCAGGGACAGGAAGGGGACAGATACGCAGTATTTT. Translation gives CASRDRKGTDTQYF.